What follows is one T cell receptor (beta chain) and its context. Its target is unknown. The source of the sample is a study of shared clonotypes between healthy human individuals. Study details: The study enrolled a couple of women and three men aged 18 to 49.

Profiled with immunoSEQ multiplex PCR; TCRdb holds only in-frame clones, not every one. There are about 600,000 clones in the sample; 97% occur only once, and 0.057% lies in the top ten. Free of recent acute infections or vaccinations, the donors were healthy HIV-negative adults. Investigators divided CD4+ cells into CD45RA+ naive and CD45RA-negative memory subsets. Whole-study findings and limits: Relative to memory subsets, naive subsets generally showed larger estimated richness.

The source material was naive CD4+ T cells sorted from blood. Subset specified: CD45RA+ positively selected. This clonotype originated in a woman between 25 and 40 years old in good health.

Here the CDR3 DNA reads TGTGCCAGCAGCTCGAGGGGGGGTTACGAGCAGTACTTC. It is translated as CASSSRGGYEQYF. The gene calls are TRBV13 and TRBJ2-7; possibly TRBD2 for D (7 bases). Germline CDR1 PRHDT, CDR2 FYEKMQ (reference sequence). CDR3 length: 13 amino acids. Trimming took 4 bases from V and 4 from J, leaving 11 bases between them.